This entry is about one TCR beta chain. This clone was observed a single time. This clone's antigen is unknown. One base away there is no much larger clone; base qualities are not given. CDR1 and CDR2 are drawn from the germline V gene (reference sequence): LNHDA, SQIVND. From V the trimming removes 5 bases and from J it removes 5 bases, while the gene matches leave 15 bases of the junction unaccounted for. The CDR3 sequence holds 18 residues, the cysteine and phenylalanine included. The only DNA kept is the CDR3, 54 bases in frame from the first base. This entry comes from a study of control samples from healthy donors and cancer patients (dated by TCRdb to about 2020). The library was produced with the immunoSEQ multiplex PCR assay. Sourced from immuneACCESS, this table was stored by TCRdb with only in-frame sequences that have V and J called. A share of the clones is absent; for the studies checked, an unresolved V gene accounts for under half, and the remainder has no known explanation. Present in this sample are about 150,000 clones, about 93% of which were seen just once. Of the sample, about 0.64% is held by the ten largest clones.

This clonotype was sampled from a young woman in good health. The V and J segments used are TRBV19 and TRBJ2-3; TRBD2 agrees with 11 junctional bases. Sequencing was done on a sample of blood. For the CDR3, the sequence is CASSFSFSGRARGDTQYF. The DNA sequence is given as TGTGCCAGTAGTTTCTCCTTTAGCGGGAGGGCCCGGGGAGATACGCAGTATTTT.